This T cell receptor beta chain is from a study of blood T cell repertoires in COVID-19. Study at large: The United States, Italy and Spain provided the acute and convalescent COVID-19 samples. The cDNA or gDNA used as material had been derived from T cells, B-cell-depleted T cells, or PBMCs.

In the source study's methods: Amplification from reference gene primers served as the basis for estimated nucleated cell counts. Generated by immunoSEQ multiplex PCR, the TCRdb table keeps only in-frame clones and is missing some. That table supplies the V and J calls and clone size; D and trimming were determined from the DNA. The data contain about 250,000 clones, roughly 82% of them seen just once; the ten biggest clones take up around 4.7%. The TCR comes from a woman in her 70s with acute or convalescent COVID-19. Specimen: peripheral blood.

DNA for the CDR3: TGTGCCATCAGTGCCTCCGGGACTAGCGGGGGGGCGACGCAGTATTTT. This translates into CAISASGTSGGATQYF. V is TRBV10-3 and J is TRBJ2-3, with 16 nucleotides matching TRBD2. V shed 4 bases, J shed 9 bases, and the junction held 7 bases outside the gene matches. The CDR3 length is 16 residues. The germline V gene has CDR1 ENHRY and CDR2 SYGVKD.